The clone carrying this TCR beta chain was recorded a few times. The data were obtained in a study of cytomegalovirus exposure and HLA in healthy donors. Repertoires were generated with immunoSEQ multiplex PCR, while TCRdb's copy carries only in-frame clones and drops some. Here the sample spans some 130,000 clones, around four fifths being singletons. Germline V gene lookup returns CDR1 MNHNS and CDR2 SASEGT. Deletions cut 2 bases from V and 1 base from J, with 10 bases between. The CDR3 covers 15 residues. The TCR originated in a man aged 25-45 years in good health and CMV-seropositive. The sequenced sample consisted of PBMCs. The V gene is TRBV6-1, the J gene TRBJ2-3, with a possible D match to TRBD1 (6 bases). The CDR3 loop reads CASSENRARTDTQYF. In nucleotides, the CDR3 is TGTGCCAGCAGTGAAAACAGGGCCCGCACAGATACGCAGTATTTT.